These 28 T cell receptor beta chains came from one sample sequenced in a study of blood T cell repertoires in COVID-19. Profiling relied on immunoSEQ multiplex PCR, and the TCRdb table lists in-frame clones only, not all of them. The sample carries about 170,000 clones, roughly nine tenths recorded once. The sequencing input was peripheral blood. The origin of the receptors is a woman older than 75 in a cohort sampled during active or convalescent COVID-19.

The rearrangement links TRBV3-1 (or the pseudogene TRBV3-2) to TRBJ1-5, with 8 bases matching TRBD1. This CDR3 is built from 17 residues. Trimming at V came to 0 bases and at J to 4 bases, leaving 8 bases not matched to a gene. Per the germline V gene, CDR1 is LGHDT and CDR2 is YNNKEL (reference sequence). The CDR3: CASSQDSAGGCNQPQHF. CDR3 in DNA: TGTGCCAGCAGCCAAGATTCGGCAGGGGGCTGTAATCAGCCCCAGCATTTT.

The chain joins TRBV27 to TRBJ2-7, with D perhaps matching TRBD1 (6 bases). V lost 2 bases, J lost 2 bases, and 10 bases lay in between. The germline V gene has CDR1 MNHEY and CDR2 SMNVEV (reference sequence). The CDR3 loop spans 14 amino acids. CDR3 sequence (DNA): TGTGCCAGCAGTTTACAGGGGATAACCTACGAGCAGTACTTC. This codes for CASSLQGITYEQYF.

The chain has TRBV13 and TRBJ2-7, with 10 bases matching TRBD1. This CDR3 has 14 residues. Germline V gene sequence: CDR1 PRHDT, CDR2 FYEKMQ (reference sequence). V was clipped by 5 bases and J by 4 bases; unmatched bases: 5. The CDR3 region is CASSRGQGYYEQYF. CDR3 bases: TGTGCCAGCAGCCGGGGACAGGGGTATTACGAGCAGTACTTC.

The J gene is TRBJ2-3, the V gene TRBV19, with D perhaps TRBD1 (5 bases). Trimming took 5 bases from V and 1 from J, leaving 13 bases between them. This CDR3 contains 15 residues. Germline V lookup: CDR1 LNHDA, CDR2 SQIVND (reference sequence). The CDR3 loop reads CASSPYRRRTDTQYF. The CDR3 DNA is TGTGCCAGTAGTCCCTACAGGAGACGCACAGATACGCAGTATTTT.

The chain is built from TRBV27 and TRBJ2-1; TRBD1 matches 8 bases. CDR1 is MNHEY, CDR2 SMNVEV, per germline (reference sequence). CDR3 length: 17 amino acids. J lost 9 bases, V lost 6 bases, and 19 bases had no gene match. The DNA for the CDR3 is TGTGCCAGCAGACATCACCCTTGGGGACAGGTAGCTGTTGAGCAGTTCTTC. It encodes CASRHHPWGQVAVEQFF.

The V and J genes are TRBV19 and TRBJ2-1; 8 bases line up with TRBD1. J was trimmed by 4 bases and V by 6 bases; bases with no gene match: 8. Germline CDR1 is LNHDA and CDR2 is SQIVND (reference sequence). The length of the CDR3 is 15 residues. The CDR3 reads CASRPRQGYYNEQFF. CDR3 nucleotides: TGTGCCAGTAGACCCAGACAGGGGTATTACAATGAGCAGTTCTTC.

The chain links TRBV7-9 to TRBJ2-5; TRBD2 matches at 7 bases. This CDR3 is built from 17 residues. In germline, CDR1 is SEHNR, CDR2 FQNEAQ (reference sequence). Trimming took 2 bases from V and 7 from J; bases not matched to a gene: 16. The CDR3 DNA sequence: TGTGCCAGCAGCTTAAAAACGGAGCGGGGACCGTCTAGGACCCAGTACTTC. Its protein is CASSLKTERGPSRTQYF. Based on the CDR3 plus reference TRBV7-9 and TRBJ2-5, the full variable domain is DTGVSQNPRHKITKRGQNVTFRCDPISEHNRLYWYRQTLGQGPEFLTYFQNEAQLEKSRLLSDRFSAERPKGSFSTLEIQRTEQGDSAMYLCASSLKTERGPSRTQYFGPGTRLLVL.

The DNA for the CDR3 is TGTGCCAGTAGTGGCGGGACCCCTTTGCGTGGAAACATTCAGTACTTC. Translating gives CASSGGTPLRGNIQYF. The V gene is TRBV19, the J gene TRBJ2-4; tentatively, D is TRBD2 (6 bases). The germline V gene has CDR1 LNHDA and CDR2 SQIVND (reference sequence). The CDR3 length is 16 residues. V lost 5 bases and J lost 6, with 20 bases in between.

In its sample, this clone was seen once. The chain is built from TRBV14 and TRBJ1-2; 8 bases are a match to TRBD1. The CDR3 runs to 14 residues. Germline values: CDR1 SGHDN, CDR2 FVKESK. The V gene end was trimmed by 4 bases and the J gene end by 5 bases; junction bases not matched to a gene: 6. In DNA form, the CDR3 reads TGTGCCAGCAGCCCCCGGACAGGGCCTTATGGCTACACCTTC. Protein: CASSPRTGPYGYTF.

The chain recombines TRBV19 with TRBJ1-1; D is uncertain. CDR1 and CDR2 (germline): LNHDA, SQIVND (reference sequence). With 3 bases removed from V and 3 bases from J, the gap between germline ends came to 8 bases. This CDR3 contains 13 residues. Here the CDR3 reads CASSMLRDTEAFF. CDR3 nucleotides: TGTGCCAGTAGTATGCTGCGGGACACTGAAGCTTTCTTT.

The genes are TRBV9 and TRBJ2-3; TRBD2 agrees at 15 bases. Germline V gene sequence: CDR1 SGDLS, CDR2 YYNGEE. With V trimmed by 5 bases and J by 0 bases, 7 bases remained unmatched. This CDR3 comprises 18 residues. CDR3 protein: CASSPGLAGGQSTDTQYF. As DNA, the CDR3 is TGTGCCAGCAGTCCCGGACTAGCGGGGGGGCAAAGCACAGATACGCAGTATTTT.

This clone was detected a few times. The chain employs TRBV7-2 and TRBJ2-1, with D unresolved. V was pared by 4 bases and J by 9 bases, with 10 bases between. The CDR3 contains 12 residues. Germline values: CDR1 SGHTA, CDR2 FQGNSA. CDR3 nucleotide sequence: TGTGCCAGCAGCTCCTACTTCGGTGAGCAGTTCTTC. It yields the protein CASSSYFGEQFF. The full variable domain, in which reference TRBV7-2 and TRBJ2-1 provide the parts outside the CDR3, is GAGVSQSPSNKVTEKGKDVELRCDPISGHTALYWYRQSLGQGLEFLIYFQGNSAPDKSGLPSDRFSAERTGGSVSTLTIQRTQQEDSAVYLCASSSYFGEQFFGPGTRLTVL.

V gene TRBV28 combines with J gene TRBJ1-4; 8 bases match TRBD1. V lost 6 bases, J lost 7 bases, and 10 bases stayed unmatched. The CDR3 has 15 amino acids. From germline, CDR1 is MDHEN and CDR2 SYDVKM. In DNA, the CDR3 is TGTGCCAGCAGGCCGATCCAGGGGGCCGGTGAAAAACTGTTTTTT. This sequence encodes CASRPIQGAGEKLFF.

This chain joins TRBV30 and TRBJ1-1; D might be TRBD1 (5 bases). This CDR3 is 12 amino acids long. Between the trimmed V and J ends, which lost 4 bases and 10 bases, there was a span of 16 bases. Per germline, CDR1 GTSNPN and CDR2 SVGIG (reference sequence). CDR3 in DNA: TGTGCCTGGACCCAACGACCCGGGGGAGCTTTCTTT. This gives the protein CAWTQRPGGAFF.

This clone was observed a handful of times. The V gene is TRBV27, the J gene TRBJ1-2, with D possibly TRBD1 on 5 matching bases. This CDR3 region has 18 residues. V was clipped by 5 bases and J by 0 bases, with 22 bases between them. Germline values: CDR1 MNHEY, CDR2 SMNVEV (reference sequence). DNA of the CDR3: TGTGCCAGCAGTGGACGGACGGGTACAGGACCTACTAACTATGGCTACACCTTC. Translating gives CASSGRTGTGPTNYGYTF.

Here the CDR3 reads CSVQEWGAGQPQHF. In DNA, the CDR3 is TGCAGCGTTCAGGAGTGGGGCGCCGGTCAGCCCCAGCATTTT. The chain combines TRBV29-1 with TRBJ1-5; possibly TRBD1 for D (5 bases). This CDR3 is built from 14 residues. V was cut by 5 bases and J by 6 bases, with 17 bases left in between. The germline gives CDR1 SQVTM, CDR2 ANQGSEA.

This clone has just one count. The CDR3 sequence: CASSPRDYGYTF. CDR3 DNA sequence: TGTGCCAGCTCCCCTCGGGACTATGGCTACACCTTC. The chain has TRBV7-9 and TRBJ1-2; D not resolved. The V end was cut by 8 bases, the J end by 3 bases, with 10 bases between. The CDR3 length is 12 residues. Germline-derived CDR1 and CDR2 are SEHNR and FQNEAQ (reference sequence).

V gene TRBV6-5 combines with J gene TRBJ2-3; perhaps TRBD2 as D (5 bases). The CDR3 has 12 residues. Trimming left V 6 bases short and J 8 bases short, with 12 bases between. Germline V gene data show CDR1 as MNHEY and CDR2 as SVGAGI. The CDR3 loop reads CASRGGPGTQYF. The CDR3 bases are TGTGCCAGCAGGGGCGGGCCCGGTACGCAGTATTTT.

The chain employs TRBV28 and TRBJ1-2, with TRBD1 matching 8 bases. The ends lost 7 bases at V and 4 bases at J; junction bases unmatched: 5. From germline, CDR1 is MDHEN and CDR2 SYDVKM. The CDR3 covers 13 residues. CDR3 nucleotides: TGTGCCAGCACCATTGACAGGGGCTATGGCTACACCTTC. It is translated as CASTIDRGYGYTF.

V and J are TRBV7-9 and TRBJ1-1, with 7 bases that match TRBD1. CDR3 length equals 13 residues. Trimming took 7 bases from V and 11 from J; bases not matched to a gene: 13. Germline lookup yields CDR1 SEHNR and CDR2 FQNEAQ (reference sequence). The DNA of the CDR3 is TGTGCCAGCACCCTACTCAGGGACAGTCAGGCTTTCTTT. Translation gives CASTLLRDSQAFF.

This sequence joins TRBV6-5 and TRBJ1-1; D unresolved. From germline, CDR1 is MNHEY and CDR2 SVGAGI. The CDR3 extends over 14 amino acids. Trimming cost V 6 bases and J 1 base, with 12 bases left between them. This CDR3 is CASSPRHRNTEAFF. CDR3 DNA: TGTGCCAGCAGCCCCAGACATAGGAACACTGAAGCTTTCTTT.

The rearrangement joins TRBV11-2 to TRBJ1-1; 12 bases map to TRBD1. CDR1 is SGHAT and CDR2 is FQNNGV in the germline V gene. There are 18 residues in the CDR3. Trimming removed 1 base from V and 3 bases from J; junction bases left unmatched: 9. The CDR3 loop reads CASSLVGQGANFDTEAFF. Here the CDR3 DNA reads TGTGCCAGCAGCTTAGTGGGACAGGGGGCGAATTTTGACACTGAAGCTTTCTTT.

The count of this clone is one. The chain joins TRBV3-1 (or the pseudogene TRBV3-2) to TRBJ2-5; 11 bases are shared with TRBD1. Germline trimming cut 1 base from V and 1 base from J; bases unmatched to any gene: 2. The CDR3 runs 16 residues. Germline assignment: CDR1 LGHDT and CDR2 YNNKEL (reference sequence). CDR3 coding DNA: TGTGCCAGCAGCCAAGGGGGACAGGGGGGCCAAGAGACCCAGTACTTC. It codes for CASSQGGQGGQETQYF.

The chain combines TRBV12-5 with TRBJ2-3, with 9 positions matching TRBD1. With V trimmed by 0 bases and J by 4 bases, 2 bases remained unmatched. This CDR3 has 15 amino acids. From germline, CDR1 is LGHNT and CDR2 FRNRAP. CDR3 loop: CASGLVTGGADTQYF. DNA for the CDR3: TGTGCTAGTGGTTTGGTAACAGGGGGCGCAGATACGCAGTATTTT.

The V gene is TRBV28, the J gene TRBJ1-5; 9 bases are a match to TRBD1. This CDR3 has 17 amino acids. V was clipped by 5 bases and J by 0 bases; unmatched bases: 8. CDR1 and CDR2 from the germline V gene are MDHEN and SYDVKM. The CDR3 nucleotides are TGTGCCAGCAGTGGCGTACAGGGGGCGCCTAGCAATCAGCCCCAGCATTTT. Translation gives CASSGVQGAPSNQPQHF.

This chain uses TRBV28 with TRBJ2-3; D is perhaps TRBD2 (6 bases). Trimming took off 0 bases at V and 0 bases at J, with 10 bases between the two ends. From germline, CDR1 is MDHEN and CDR2 SYDVKM. The CDR3 totals 16 residues. CDR3 DNA: TGTGCCAGCAGTTTATGGGGGGGAATAAGCACAGATACGCAGTATTTT. It encodes CASSLWGGISTDTQYF.

This clone was counted a single time. The chain uses TRBV7-8 and TRBJ1-5; weak D call: TRBD1 (6 bases). V lost 5 bases, J lost 9 bases, and 17 bases lay in between. The germline gives CDR1 SGHVS, CDR2 FQNEAQ. This CDR3 contains 14 residues. CDR3 in DNA: TGTGCCAGCAGCCTCAGACAGGTTTCGTGGCCCCAGCATTTT. This sequence encodes CASSLRQVSWPQHF. The full variable domain, rest sourced from reference TRBV7-8 and TRBJ1-5, is GAGVSQSPRYKVAKRGQDVALRCDPISGHVSLFWYQQALGQGPEFLTYFQNEAQLDKSGLPSDRFFAERPEGSVSTLKIQRTQQEDSAVYLCASSLRQVSWPQHFGDGTRLSIL.

The chain has TRBV21-1 and TRBJ1-6. TRBV21-1 is a pseudogene locus. There are 14 residues in the CDR3. In DNA, the CDR3 is TGTGCCAGAGTTAAGGAGTCAATTAATTCACCCCTCCACTTT. Protein sequence: CARVKESINSPLHF.